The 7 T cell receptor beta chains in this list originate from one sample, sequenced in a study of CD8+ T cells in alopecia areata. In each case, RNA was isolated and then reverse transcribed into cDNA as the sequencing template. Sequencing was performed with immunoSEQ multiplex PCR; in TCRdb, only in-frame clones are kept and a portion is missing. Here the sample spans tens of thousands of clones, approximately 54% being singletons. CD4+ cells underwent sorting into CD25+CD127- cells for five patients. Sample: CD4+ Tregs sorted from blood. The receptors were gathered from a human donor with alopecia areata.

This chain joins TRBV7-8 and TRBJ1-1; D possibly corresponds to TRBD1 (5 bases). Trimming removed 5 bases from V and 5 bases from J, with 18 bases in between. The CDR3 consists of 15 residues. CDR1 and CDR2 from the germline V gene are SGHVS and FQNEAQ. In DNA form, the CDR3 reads TGTGCCAGCAGCCCCAGGGACGGACAAATAACTGAAGCTTTCTTT. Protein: CASSPRDGQITEAFF.

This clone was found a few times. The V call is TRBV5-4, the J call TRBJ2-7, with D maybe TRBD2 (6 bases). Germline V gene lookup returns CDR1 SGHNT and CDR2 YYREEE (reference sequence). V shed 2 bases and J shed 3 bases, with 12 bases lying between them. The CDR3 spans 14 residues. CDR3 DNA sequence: TGTGCCAGCAGCTTAGACCCGGGGGTCTACGAGCAGTACTTC. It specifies CASSLDPGVYEQYF. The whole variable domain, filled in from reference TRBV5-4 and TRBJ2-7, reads ETGVTQSPTHLIKTRGQQVTLRCSSQSGHNTVSWYQQALGQGPQFIFQYYREEENGRGNFPPRFSGLQFPNYSSELNVNALELDDSALYLCASSLDPGVYEQYFGPGTRLTVT.

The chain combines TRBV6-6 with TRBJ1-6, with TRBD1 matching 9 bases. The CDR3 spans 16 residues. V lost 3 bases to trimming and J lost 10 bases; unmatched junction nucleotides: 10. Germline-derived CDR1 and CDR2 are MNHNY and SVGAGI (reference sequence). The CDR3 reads CASSYSRRQGGSPLHF. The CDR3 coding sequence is TGTGCCAGCAGTTATTCCAGAAGACAGGGGGGATCACCCCTCCACTTT.

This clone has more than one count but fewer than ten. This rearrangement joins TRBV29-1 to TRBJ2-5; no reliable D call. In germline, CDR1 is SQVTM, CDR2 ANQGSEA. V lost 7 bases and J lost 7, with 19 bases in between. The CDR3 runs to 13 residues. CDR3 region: CSATPRTKGTQYF. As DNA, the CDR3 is TGCAGCGCCACCCCCAGAACGAAAGGGACCCAGTACTTC.

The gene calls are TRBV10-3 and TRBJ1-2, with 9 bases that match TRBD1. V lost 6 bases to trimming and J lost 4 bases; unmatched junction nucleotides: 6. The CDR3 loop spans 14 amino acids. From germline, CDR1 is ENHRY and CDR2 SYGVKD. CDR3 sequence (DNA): TGTGCCATCAGCCAGAGGGACAGGGTCTATGGCTACACCTTC. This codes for CAISQRDRVYGYTF.

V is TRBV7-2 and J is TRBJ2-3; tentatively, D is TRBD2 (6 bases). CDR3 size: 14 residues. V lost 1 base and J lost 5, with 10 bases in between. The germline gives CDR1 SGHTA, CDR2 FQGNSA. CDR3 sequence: CASSLDGSGDTQYF. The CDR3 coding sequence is TGTGCCAGCAGCTTAGACGGGAGCGGAGATACGCAGTATTTT. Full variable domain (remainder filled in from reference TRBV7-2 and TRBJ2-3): GAGVSQSPSNKVTEKGKDVELRCDPISGHTALYWYRQSLGQGLEFLIYFQGNSAPDKSGLPSDRFSAERTGGSVSTLTIQRTQQEDSAVYLCASSLDGSGDTQYFGPGTRLTVL.

This chain's CDR3 is CASSFRTTRGNEQFF. The CDR3 region has the DNA TGTGCCAGCAGCTTCCGTACGACTAGAGGGAATGAGCAGTTCTTC. The V gene is TRBV5-6, the J gene TRBJ2-1, with D perhaps matching TRBD2 (6 bases). The V and J ends lost 2 bases and 7 bases respectively, with 16 bases between them. This CDR3 comprises 15 residues. The germline CDR1 and CDR2 sequences are SGHDT and YYEEEE.